This TCR beta chain was recorded in a study of T cells in localized non-small cell lung cancer. With regard to this clone: Its antigen is still unknown.

TCRdb keeps only in-frame clones here, not all; method: immunoSEQ multiplex PCR. The top ten clones hold around 5.7% of a sample with roughly 25,000 clones, 70% to 90% of them seen once. Germline CDR1 and CDR2: GTSNPN and SVGIG (reference sequence). CDR3 length equals 19 residues. Trimming took off 5 bases at V and 2 bases at J, with 30 bases between the two ends. Findings and limits, study-wide: Since sequencing was restricted to only one region of the tumor, intratumor heterogeneity remains a possibility. Higher blood T cell density went with longer overall survival. Compared with tumor, uninvolved adjacent lung displayed greater T cell clonality, ranking highest overall.

The receptor's source is a man between 40 and 75 years old with stage II lung adenocarcinoma. The V and J genes are TRBV30 and TRBJ1-1, with D possibly matching TRBD1 (6 bases). The sequencing used PBMCs, collected before any cancer treatment. The CDR3 region has the DNA TGTGCCTGGCTCGCCAGGGGAACCCGACAGAGAGGTATTAACACTGAAGCTTTCTTT. Encoded protein: CAWLARGTRQRGINTEAFF. Complete variable domain (other parts from reference TRBV30 and TRBJ1-1): SQTIHQWPATLVQPVGSPLSLECTVEGTSNPNLYWYRQAAGRGLQLLFYSVGIGQISSEVPQNLSASRPQDRQFILSSKKLLLSDSGFYLCAWLARGTRQRGINTEAFFGQGTRLTVV.